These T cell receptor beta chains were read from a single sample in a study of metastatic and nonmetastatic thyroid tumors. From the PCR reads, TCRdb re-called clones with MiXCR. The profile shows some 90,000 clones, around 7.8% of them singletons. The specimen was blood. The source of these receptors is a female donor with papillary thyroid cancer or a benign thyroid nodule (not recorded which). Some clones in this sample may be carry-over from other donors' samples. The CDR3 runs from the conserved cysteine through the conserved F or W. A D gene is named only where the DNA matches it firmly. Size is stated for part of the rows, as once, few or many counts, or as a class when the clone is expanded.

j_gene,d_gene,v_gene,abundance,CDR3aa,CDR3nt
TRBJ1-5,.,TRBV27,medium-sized,CASRPGISNQPQHF,TGTGCCAGCAGGCCGGGAATAAGCAATCAGCCCCAGCATTTT
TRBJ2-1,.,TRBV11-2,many,CASSFSNEQFF,TGTGCCAGCAGCTTTAGTAATGAGCAGTTCTTC
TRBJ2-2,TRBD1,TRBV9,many,CASSVGQGRYTGELFF,TGTGCCAGCAGCGTAGGACAGGGGAGGTACACCGGGGAGCTGTTTTTT
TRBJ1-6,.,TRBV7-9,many,CASSRGGGTDNSPLHF,TGTGCCAGCAGCCGAGGGGGAGGGACGGATAATTCACCCCTCCACTTT
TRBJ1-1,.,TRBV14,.,CASSQDRNTEAFF,TGTGCCAGCAGCCAGGACAGAAACACTGAAGCTTTCTTT
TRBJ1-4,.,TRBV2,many,CASREDRGVNEKLFF,TGTGCCAGCAGAGAAGACCGTGGCGTGAATGAAAAACTGTTTTTT
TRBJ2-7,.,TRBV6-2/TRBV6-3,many,CASKVGQGGYEQYF,TGTGCCAGCAAGGTCGGGCAGGGAGGCTACGAGCAGTACTTC
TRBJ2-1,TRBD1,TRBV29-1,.,CSADLTGGQEFF,TGCAGCGCCGACCTCACCGGGGGACAGGAGTTCTTC
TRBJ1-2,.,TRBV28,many,CASGDNNYGYTF,TGTGCCAGCGGCGACAACAACTATGGCTACACCTTC
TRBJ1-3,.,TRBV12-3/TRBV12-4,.,CASSLGQLSGNTIYF,TGTGCCAGCAGTTTAGGGCAGCTCTCTGGAAACACCATATATTTT
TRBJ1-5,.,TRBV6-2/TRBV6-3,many,CASSPQGVGGRLGPQHF,TGTGCCAGCAGCCCACAGGGTGTGGGGGGGCGTTTGGGGCCCCAGCATTTT
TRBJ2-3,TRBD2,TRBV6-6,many,CASSYRLAGTDTQYF,TGTGCCAGCAGTTACAGGCTAGCGGGCACAGATACGCAGTATTTT
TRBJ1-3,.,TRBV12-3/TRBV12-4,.,CANSAELPISGNTIYF,TGTGCCAACAGCGCGGAGCTGCCGATCTCTGGAAACACCATATATTTT
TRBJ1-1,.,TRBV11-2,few,CASSLVVGAVSNTEAFF,TGTGCCAGCAGCTTAGTTGTGGGGGCAGTTTCGAACACTGAAGCTTTCTTT
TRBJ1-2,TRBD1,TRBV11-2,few,CASSAHQGATSRGYTF,TGTGCCAGCAGCGCACATCAGGGGGCGACGTCAAGGGGCTACACCTTC
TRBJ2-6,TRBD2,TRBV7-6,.,CASSLVPSGFSGANVLTF,TGTGCCAGCAGCTTAGTGCCTAGCGGGTTCTCTGGGGCCAACGTCCTGACTTTC
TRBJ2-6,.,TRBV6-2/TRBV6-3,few,CASTLLAAGGISGANVLTF,TGTGCCAGCACCCTATTGGCCGCAGGGGGGATTTCTGGGGCCAACGTCCTGACTTTC
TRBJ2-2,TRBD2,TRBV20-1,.,CIAEPLSGGGELFF,TGCATTGCTGAACCTCTGTCGGGGGGAGGGGAGCTGTTTTTT
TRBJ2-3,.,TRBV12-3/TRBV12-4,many,CASTGYQGQSTDTQYF,TGTGCCAGCACCGGGTACCAAGGACAGTCTACAGATACGCAGTATTTT
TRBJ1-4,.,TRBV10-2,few,CASSKDSAWGSNEKLFF,TGCGCCAGCAGTAAGGACAGTGCCTGGGGGTCTAATGAAAAACTGTTTTTT
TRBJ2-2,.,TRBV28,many,CASRLTTGELFF,TGTGCCAGCAGACTGACCACCGGGGAGCTGTTTTTT
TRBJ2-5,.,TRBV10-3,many,CAISESGGIQETQYF,TGTGCCATCAGTGAGTCCGGAGGGATACAAGAGACCCAGTACTTC
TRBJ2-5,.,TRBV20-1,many,CSARDSLDPQETQYF,TGCAGTGCTAGAGATTCCCTAGATCCCCAAGAGACCCAGTACTTC
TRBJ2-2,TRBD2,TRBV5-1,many,CASSFTSGGANTGELFF,TGCGCCAGCAGCTTTACTAGCGGGGGGGCGAACACCGGGGAGCTGTTTTTT
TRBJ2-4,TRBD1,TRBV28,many,CASSITGGVTKNIQYF,TGTGCCAGCAGTATCACAGGGGGTGTTACCAAAAACATTCAGTACTTC
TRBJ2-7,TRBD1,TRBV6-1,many,CASRRGDRHYEQYF,TGTGCCAGCAGGAGGGGGGACAGGCACTACGAGCAGTACTTC
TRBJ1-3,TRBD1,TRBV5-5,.,CASSFRDSSSGNTIYF,TGTGCCAGCAGCTTCCGGGACAGCTCCTCTGGAAACACCATATATTTT
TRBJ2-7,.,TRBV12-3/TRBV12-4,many,CASSLTITTDYEQYF,TGTGCCAGCAGTTTAACCATAACGACAGACTACGAGCAGTACTTC
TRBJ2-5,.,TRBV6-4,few,CASSEQGRETQYF,TGTGCCAGCAGTGAGCAAGGAAGAGAGACCCAGTACTTC
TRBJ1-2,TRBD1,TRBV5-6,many,CASSLGGAGGAYGYTF,TGTGCCAGCAGCTTGGGAGGTGCAGGGGGCGCCTATGGCTACACCTTC
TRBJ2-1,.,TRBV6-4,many,CASSDSMGGNEQFF,TGTGCCAGCAGTGACTCGATGGGAGGAAATGAGCAGTTCTTC
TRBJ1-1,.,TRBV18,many,CASSPPARGGGTEAFF,TGTGCCAGCTCACCACCGGCCAGGGGTGGAGGCACTGAAGCTTTCTTT
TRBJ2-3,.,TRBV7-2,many,CASSKAFEDTQYF,TGTGCCAGCAGTAAAGCCTTTGAGGATACGCAGTATTTT
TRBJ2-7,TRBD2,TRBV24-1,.,CATSPPSFLKETSGDIEQYF,TGTGCCACCAGTCCTCCTTCATTCTTAAAAGAGACTAGCGGGGACATCGAGCAGTACTTC
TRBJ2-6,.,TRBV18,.,CASSPRLVNSGANVLTF,TGTGCCAGCTCACCACGCCTGGTAAACTCTGGGGCCAACGTCCTGACTTTC
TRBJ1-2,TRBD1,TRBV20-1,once,CSANYARGVYGYTF,TGCAGTGCTAACTACGCCAGGGGGGTCTATGGCTACACCTTC